Following are 22 T cell receptor beta chains from one sample sequenced in a study of blood T cell repertoires in COVID-19. This table comes from immunoSEQ multiplex PCR, and its TCRdb copy is limited to in-frame clones, with some not included. The profile shows 180,000 or so clones, approximately 80% of them singletons. The sequencing input was PBMCs or T cells enriched from blood (not recorded which). The receptors come from a woman in her fifties or sixties who had recovered from COVID-19.

This chain connects TRBV9 to TRBJ2-5; 14 bases map to TRBD2. The V gene's germline CDR1 is SGDLS and CDR2 YYNGEE. J gave up 4 bases and V 3 bases, and 5 bases lay outside the gene matches. The CDR3 totals 16 residues. Written as DNA, the CDR3 is TGTGCCAGCAGCGAGACTAGCGGGGGGGCCCGAGAGACCCAGTACTTC. Translation: CASSETSGGARETQYF.

This clone was counted a few times. This rearrangement joins TRBV28 to TRBJ1-2; 7 bases fit TRBD1. Germline V lookup: CDR1 MDHEN, CDR2 SYDVKM. With 6 bases clipped from V and 8 bases from J, the junction kept 12 bases outside the gene matches. This CDR3 is built from 14 residues. CDR3 in DNA: TGTGCCAGCAGCCCTCGACAGGGACCGTACGGCTACACCTTC. Residues: CASSPRQGPYGYTF.

The rearrangement uses TRBV3-1 (or the pseudogene TRBV3-2) and TRBJ2-7, with 8 positions matching TRBD1. This CDR3 has 16 residues. V lost 0 bases to trimming and J lost 1 base; unmatched junction nucleotides: 5. CDR1 is LGHDT, CDR2 YNNKEL, per germline (reference sequence). The chain's CDR3 is CASSQDLGTGSYEQYF. The CDR3 DNA reads TGTGCCAGCAGCCAAGATCTGGGGACAGGTTCCTACGAGCAGTACTTC.

J is TRBJ2-5 and V is TRBV11-2; D might be TRBD2 (5 bases). Trimming pared 4 bases from V and 7 bases from J, leaving 10 bases between. Looked up from germline, CDR1 is SGHAT and CDR2 is FQNNGV. The CDR3 extends over 12 amino acids. CDR3 bases: TGTGCCAGCAGCTCGCCCGGAGGGACCCAGTACTTC. Protein product: CASSSPGGTQYF.

The J gene is TRBJ2-1, the V gene TRBV7-9, with a tentative D call TRBD2 (5 bases). Trimming shortened V by 5 bases and J by 6 bases, and 11 bases separated the two germline ends. CDR1 is SEHNR and CDR2 is FQNEAQ in the germline V gene (reference sequence). The CDR3 extends over 13 amino acids. The DNA for the CDR3 is TGTGCCAGCAGCCCCGGAGGAATCAATGAGCAGTTCTTC. Its protein product is CASSPGGINEQFF. The variable domain in full, with the rest retrieved from reference TRBV7-9 and TRBJ2-1, is DTGVSQNPRHKITKRGQNVTFRCDPISEHNRLYWYRQTLGQGPEFLTYFQNEAQLEKSRLLSDRFSAERPKGSFSTLEIQRTEQGDSAMYLCASSPGGINEQFFGPGTRLTVL.

The V gene is TRBV27, the J gene TRBJ1-1; 7 bases are shared with TRBD1. The CDR3 covers 11 residues. Trimming cost V 4 bases and J 8 bases; bases outside gene matches: 1. The V gene's germline CDR1 is MNHEY and CDR2 SMNVEV (reference sequence). The DNA for the CDR3 is TGTGCCAGCAGTTGGGGACAGGAAGCTTTCTTT. Amino acid sequence: CASSWGQEAFF.

The chain links TRBV4-1 to TRBJ1-6; D might be TRBD1 (5 bases). This CDR3 is 15 amino acids long. Trimming cost V 0 bases and J 8 bases, with 11 bases left between them. Germline assignment: CDR1 MGHRA and CDR2 YSYEKL. The CDR3 is CASSQEGQGDSPLHF. The DNA for the CDR3 is TGCGCCAGCAGCCAAGAAGGGCAGGGCGATTCACCCCTCCACTTT.

The V call is TRBV11-2, the J call TRBJ2-2, with D possibly TRBD1 on 6 matching bases. Germline CDR1 is SGHAT and CDR2 is FQNNGV. The CDR3 is 15 residues long. The V gene lost 6 bases and the J gene lost 4 bases, with 15 bases spanning the gap. Written as DNA, the CDR3 is TGTGCCAGCAGTACACAGGGATATGGCACCGGGGAGCTGTTTTTT. It encodes CASSTQGYGTGELFF.

V gene TRBV20-1 combines with J gene TRBJ2-7; D gene ambiguous. The CDR3 is made up of 10 amino acids. Deletions cut 2 bases from V and 11 bases from J, with 10 bases between. Germline CDR1 DFQATT, CDR2 SNEGSKA (reference sequence). CDR3 sequence (DNA): TGCAGTGCTAGACCCGGTATTGAGTACTTC. Encoded protein: CSARPGIEYF.

V gene TRBV27 combines with J gene TRBJ2-7; D is perhaps TRBD2 (7 bases). The CDR3 length is 18 residues. Trimming took 2 bases from V and 7 from J, leaving 27 bases between them. Germline CDR1 MNHEY, CDR2 SMNVEV (reference sequence). The CDR3 loop reads CASSLISFGRGRTREQYF. The CDR3 coding sequence is TGTGCCAGCAGTTTAATCTCTTTCGGGCGGGGGCGAACGCGTGAGCAGTACTTC.

The gene calls are TRBV11-1 and TRBJ2-5; 8 positions match TRBD2. Germline CDR1 reads SGHAT; CDR2 reads FQDESV (reference sequence). With 3 bases clipped from V and 6 bases from J, the junction kept 9 bases outside the gene matches. CDR3 size: 15 residues. CDR3 sequence: CASSLVRGGLKTQYF. The CDR3 DNA follows: TGTGCCAGCAGCTTGGTACGGGGGGGGTTAAAGACCCAGTACTTC.

This chain connects TRBV10-3 to TRBJ2-2; 7 bases are shared with TRBD1. Germline assignment: CDR1 ENHRY and CDR2 SYGVKD. This CDR3 region has 13 residues. Germline trimming cut 10 bases from V and 6 bases from J; bases unmatched to any gene: 8. This chain's CDR3 is CATEQGIAGELFF. CDR3 bases: TGTGCCACCGAACAGGGGATCGCCGGGGAGCTGTTTTTT.

The genes are TRBV5-1 and TRBJ2-2; D is unresolved. The CDR3 contains 15 residues. The V end lost 0 bases, the J end lost 2 bases, and 8 bases lay between the germline ends. CDR1 and CDR2 from the germline V gene are SGHRS and YFSETQ. The CDR3 DNA reads as TGCGCCAGCAGCTTGGCCGTCAGTAACACCGGGGAGCTGTTTTTT. Its protein product is CASSLAVSNTGELFF.

This sequence joins TRBV29-1 and TRBJ2-7; D is perhaps TRBD1 (6 bases). CDR3 length: 14 amino acids. The V gene's germline CDR1 is SQVTM and CDR2 ANQGSEA. The germline V and J ends were trimmed by 4 bases and 4 bases, with 17 bases remaining between them. The CDR3 loop reads CSVGSAGARYEQYF. As DNA, the CDR3 is TGCAGCGTTGGGTCCGCAGGGGCTAGGTACGAGCAGTACTTC.

This chain uses TRBV5-1 with TRBJ2-1, with TRBD2 identical over 9 bases. The germline V gene has CDR1 SGHRS and CDR2 YFSETQ. The V gene end was trimmed by 0 bases and the J gene end by 6 bases; junction bases not matched to a gene: 13. The CDR3 is 18 residues long. CDR3 region: CASSLGRDSGGLGNEQFF. For the CDR3, the DNA is TGCGCCAGCAGCTTGGGCAGGGATAGCGGGGGTCTGGGCAATGAGCAGTTCTTC.

The V and J genes are TRBV7-8 and TRBJ1-5, with TRBD1 as a possible D gene (5 bases). Germline V lookup: CDR1 SGHVS, CDR2 FQNEAQ. V was shortened by 1 base and J by 0 bases, with 7 bases between the two germline ends. The CDR3 is 15 amino acids. CDR3 bases: TGTGCCAGCAGCTTAGGGACAAATAGCAATCAGCCCCAGCATTTT. Protein: CASSLGTNSNQPQHF.

The CDR3 protein is CASSFLDRPNYGYTF. CDR3 nucleotide sequence: TGTGCCAGCAGCTTCCTCGACAGGCCTAACTATGGCTACACCTTC. V gene TRBV7-9 combines with J gene TRBJ1-2; perhaps TRBD1 as D (6 bases). The germline gives CDR1 SEHNR, CDR2 FQNEAQ (reference sequence). Trimming took off 3 bases at V and 0 bases at J, with 11 bases between the two ends. This CDR3 has 15 residues.

The rearrangement joins TRBV19 to TRBJ1-1; 8 bases align to TRBD1. The CDR3 runs 16 residues. Germline V lookup: CDR1 LNHDA, CDR2 SQIVND (reference sequence). Trimming removed 7 bases from V and 6 bases from J; junction bases left unmatched: 16. CDR3 protein: CASTLFAGTGMPEAFF. The CDR3 DNA is TGTGCCAGTACCCTCTTCGCCGGGACAGGTATGCCTGAAGCTTTCTTT. The variable domain in full, with the rest retrieved from reference TRBV19 and TRBJ1-1, is DGGITQSPKYLFRKEGQNVTLSCEQNLNHDAMYWYRQDPGQGLRLIYYSQIVNDFQKGDIAEGYSVSREKKESFPLTVTSAQKNPTAFYLCASTLFAGTGMPEAFFGQGTRLTVV.

V is TRBV10-3 and J is TRBJ2-7, with 8 bases that match TRBD2. The V gene's germline CDR1 is ENHRY and CDR2 SYGVKD. Trimming cost V 6 bases and J 0 bases; bases outside gene matches: 13. This CDR3 contains 17 residues. The CDR3 DNA is TGTGCCATCAGCAGAGGCCTAGCGGGTCCTAGCTCCTACGAGCAGTACTTC. It is translated as CAISRGLAGPSSYEQYF.

CDR3 sequence (DNA): TGTGCCAGCAGGAGGACACAGAACACTGAAGCTTTCTTT. Its translation: CASRRTQNTEAFF. The V gene is TRBV6-5, the J gene TRBJ1-1; a weak D match, TRBD1 (5 bases). The CDR3 length is 13 residues. V was cut by 6 bases and J by 1 base, with 9 bases left in between. Germline V gene sequence: CDR1 MNHEY, CDR2 SVGAGI.

This clone was detected only a few times. CDR3 sequence: CASSPPTAGGIYGYTF. The CDR3 nucleotides read TGTGCCAGCTCACCACCTACGGCAGGAGGAATCTATGGCTACACCTTC. This chain links TRBV18 with TRBJ1-2; no definite D call. Germline CDR1 KGHSH, CDR2 LQKENI. V gave up 0 bases and J gave up 4 bases, with 15 bases separating them. This CDR3 has 16 amino acids.

V is TRBV27 and J is TRBJ2-7, with TRBD1 identical over 7 bases. With V trimmed by 2 bases and J by 0 bases, 10 bases remained unmatched. The length of the CDR3 is 17 residues. CDR1 and CDR2 (germline): MNHEY, SMNVEV (reference sequence). Here the CDR3 reads CASSLTRQGPTSYEQYF. The DNA of the CDR3 is TGTGCCAGCAGTTTAACCAGACAGGGACCGACCTCCTACGAGCAGTACTTC.